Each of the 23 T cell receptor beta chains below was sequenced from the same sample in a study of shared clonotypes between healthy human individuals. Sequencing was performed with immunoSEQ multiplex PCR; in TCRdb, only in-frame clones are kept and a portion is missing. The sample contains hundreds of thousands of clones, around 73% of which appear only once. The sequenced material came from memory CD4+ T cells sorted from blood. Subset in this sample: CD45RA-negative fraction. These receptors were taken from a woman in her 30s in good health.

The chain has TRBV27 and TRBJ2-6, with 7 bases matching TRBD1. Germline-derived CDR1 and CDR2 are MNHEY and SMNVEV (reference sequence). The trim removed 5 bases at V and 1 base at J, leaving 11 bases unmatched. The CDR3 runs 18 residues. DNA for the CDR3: TGTGCCAGCAGTCGAGCGACAGGGCCTTATTCTGGGGCCAACGTCCTGACTTTC. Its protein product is CASSRATGPYSGANVLTF.

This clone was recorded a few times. The CDR3 DNA reads as TGTGCCAGCAGTTACTCGACCAGTGAAGCTTTCTTT. Its translation is CASSYSTSEAFF. The chain has TRBV6-6 and TRBJ1-1, with unresolved D. This CDR3 contains 12 residues. Trimming stripped 0 bases from V and 7 bases from J, with 6 bases between. Germline-derived CDR1 and CDR2 are MNHNY and SVGAGI (reference sequence).

CDR3 bases: TGCGCCAGCAGCTATGAACCCCCCGGGACTACCATTCACAATGAGCAGTTCTTC. This codes for CASSYEPPGTTIHNEQFF. V gene TRBV5-1 combines with J gene TRBJ2-1; 7 nucleotides agree with TRBD2. From germline, CDR1 is SGHRS and CDR2 YFSETQ. The V segment lost 3 bases and the J segment 5 bases; nucleotides outside the gene matches: 17. The CDR3 covers 18 residues.

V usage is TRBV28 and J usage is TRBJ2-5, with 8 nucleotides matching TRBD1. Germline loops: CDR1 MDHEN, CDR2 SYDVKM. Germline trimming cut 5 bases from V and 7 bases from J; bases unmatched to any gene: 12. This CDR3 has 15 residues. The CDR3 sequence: CASSVTGAGLGTQYF. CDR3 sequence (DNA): TGTGCCAGCAGTGTGACAGGGGCGGGCCTCGGGACCCAGTACTTC.

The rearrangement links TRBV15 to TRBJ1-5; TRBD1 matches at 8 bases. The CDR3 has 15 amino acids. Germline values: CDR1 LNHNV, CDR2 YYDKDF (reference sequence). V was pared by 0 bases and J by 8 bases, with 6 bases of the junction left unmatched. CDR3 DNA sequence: TGTGCCACCAGCAGAGACAGGGGGCTAGGGAAGCCCCAGCATTTT. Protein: CATSRDRGLGKPQHF.

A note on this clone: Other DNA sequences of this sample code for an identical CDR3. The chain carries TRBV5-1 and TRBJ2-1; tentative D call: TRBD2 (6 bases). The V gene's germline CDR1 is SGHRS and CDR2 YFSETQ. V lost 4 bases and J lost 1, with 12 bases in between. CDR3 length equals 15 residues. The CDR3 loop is CASSAGSGSYNEQFF. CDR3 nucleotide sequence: TGCGCCAGCAGCGCAGGTAGCGGTTCCTACAATGAGCAGTTCTTC.

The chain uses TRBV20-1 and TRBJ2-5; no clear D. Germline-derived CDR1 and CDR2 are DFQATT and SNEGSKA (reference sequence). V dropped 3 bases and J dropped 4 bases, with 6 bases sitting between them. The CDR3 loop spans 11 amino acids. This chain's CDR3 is CSARRLETQYF. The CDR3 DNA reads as TGCAGTGCTAGGCGGTTAGAGACCCAGTACTTC.

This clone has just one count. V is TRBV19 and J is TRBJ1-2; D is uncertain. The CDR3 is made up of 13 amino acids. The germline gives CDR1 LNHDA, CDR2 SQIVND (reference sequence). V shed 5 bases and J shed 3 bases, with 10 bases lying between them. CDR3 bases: TGTGCCAGTAGTGGCGGGAGGGACTATGGCTACACCTTC. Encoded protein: CASSGGRDYGYTF. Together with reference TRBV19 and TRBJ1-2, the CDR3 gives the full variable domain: DGGITQSPKYLFRKEGQNVTLSCEQNLNHDAMYWYRQDPGQGLRLIYYSQIVNDFQKGDIAEGYSVSREKKESFPLTVTSAQKNPTAFYLCASSGGRDYGYTFGSGTRLTVV.

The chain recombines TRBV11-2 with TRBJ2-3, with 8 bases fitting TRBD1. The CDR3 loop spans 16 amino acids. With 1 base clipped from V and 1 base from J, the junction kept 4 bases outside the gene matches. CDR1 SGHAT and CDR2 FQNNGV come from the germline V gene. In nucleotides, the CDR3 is TGTGCCAGCAGCTTAGCCAGGGGGCTCGGCACAGATACGCAGTATTTT. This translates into CASSLARGLGTDTQYF. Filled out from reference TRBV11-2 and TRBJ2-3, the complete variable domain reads EAGVAQSPRYKIIEKRQSVAFWCNPISGHATLYWYQQILGQGPKLLIQFQNNGVVDDSQLPKDRFSAERLKGVDSTLKIQPAKLEDSAVYLCASSLARGLGTDTQYFGPGTRLTVL.

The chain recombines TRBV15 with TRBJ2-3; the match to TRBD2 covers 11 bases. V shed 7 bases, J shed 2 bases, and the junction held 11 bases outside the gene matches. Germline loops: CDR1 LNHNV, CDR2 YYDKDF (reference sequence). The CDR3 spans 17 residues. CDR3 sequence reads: CATTGGGTSGDTDTQYF. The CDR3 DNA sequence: TGTGCCACCACAGGAGGAGGGACTAGCGGAGACACAGATACGCAGTATTTT.

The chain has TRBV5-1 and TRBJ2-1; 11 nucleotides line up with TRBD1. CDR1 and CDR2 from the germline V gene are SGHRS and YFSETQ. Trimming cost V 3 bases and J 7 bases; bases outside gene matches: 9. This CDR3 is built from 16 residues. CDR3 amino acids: CASSSDRGRLSNEQFF. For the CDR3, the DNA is TGCGCCAGCAGCTCGGACAGGGGGCGCTTATCGAATGAGCAGTTCTTC. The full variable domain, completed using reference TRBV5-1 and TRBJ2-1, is KAGVTQTPRYLIKTRGQQVTLSCSPISGHRSVSWYQQTPGQGLQFLFEYFSETQRNKGNFPGRFSGRQFSNSRSEMNVSTLELGDSALYLCASSSDRGRLSNEQFFGPGTRLTVL.

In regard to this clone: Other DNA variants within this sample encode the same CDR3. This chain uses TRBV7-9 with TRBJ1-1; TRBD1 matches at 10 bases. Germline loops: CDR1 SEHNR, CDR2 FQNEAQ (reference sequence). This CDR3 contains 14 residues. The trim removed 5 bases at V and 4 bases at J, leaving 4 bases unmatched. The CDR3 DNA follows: TGTGCCAGCAGCCTAGGGACAGGGGCCACTGAAGCTTTCTTT. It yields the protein CASSLGTGATEAFF. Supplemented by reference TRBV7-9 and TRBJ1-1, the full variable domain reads DTGVSQNPRHKITKRGQNVTFRCDPISEHNRLYWYRQTLGQGPEFLTYFQNEAQLEKSRLLSDRFSAERPKGSFSTLEIQRTEQGDSAMYLCASSLGTGATEAFFGQGTRLTVV.

The CDR3 sequence is CASSLAVSGRETQYF. For the CDR3, the DNA is TGCGCCAGCAGCTTGGCCGTTAGCGGGAGGGAGACCCAGTACTTC. This chain joins TRBV5-1 and TRBJ2-5, with 10 bases matching TRBD2. This CDR3 has 15 residues. The germline CDR1 and CDR2 sequences are SGHRS and YFSETQ. V was clipped by 0 bases and J by 5 bases; unmatched bases: 4. The whole variable domain, filled in from reference TRBV5-1 and TRBJ2-5, reads KAGVTQTPRYLIKTRGQQVTLSCSPISGHRSVSWYQQTPGQGLQFLFEYFSETQRNKGNFPGRFSGRQFSNSRSEMNVSTLELGDSALYLCASSLAVSGRETQYFGPGTRLLVL.

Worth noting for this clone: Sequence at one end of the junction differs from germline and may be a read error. CDR3 in amino acids: CASSEGVTHPRDF. The CDR3 nucleotides are TGTGCCAGCAGCGAGGGGGTCACTCATCCCCGGGATTTT. This chain joins TRBV9 and TRBJ2-3; D might be TRBD1 (6 bases). The CDR3 runs 13 residues. The V gene's germline CDR1 is SGDLS and CDR2 YYNGEE.

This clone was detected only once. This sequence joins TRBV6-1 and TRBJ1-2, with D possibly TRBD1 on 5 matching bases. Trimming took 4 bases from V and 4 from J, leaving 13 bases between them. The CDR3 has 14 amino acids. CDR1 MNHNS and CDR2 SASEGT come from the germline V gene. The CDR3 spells CASSVGGLGYGYTF. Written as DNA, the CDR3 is TGTGCCAGCAGTGTGGGGGGATTGGGCTATGGCTACACCTTC.

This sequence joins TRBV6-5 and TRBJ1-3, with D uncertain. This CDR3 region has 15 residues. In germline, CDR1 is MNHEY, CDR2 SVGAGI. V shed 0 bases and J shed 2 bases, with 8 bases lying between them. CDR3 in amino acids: CASSYSGITGNTIYF. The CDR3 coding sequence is TGTGCCAGCAGTTACTCCGGGATCACTGGAAACACCATATATTTT.

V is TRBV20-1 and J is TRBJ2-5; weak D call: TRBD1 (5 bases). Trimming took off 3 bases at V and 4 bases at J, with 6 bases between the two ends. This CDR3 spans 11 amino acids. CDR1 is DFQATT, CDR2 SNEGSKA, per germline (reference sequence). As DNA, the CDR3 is TGCAGTGCTAGCCAGGGAGAGACCCAGTACTTC. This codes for CSASQGETQYF.

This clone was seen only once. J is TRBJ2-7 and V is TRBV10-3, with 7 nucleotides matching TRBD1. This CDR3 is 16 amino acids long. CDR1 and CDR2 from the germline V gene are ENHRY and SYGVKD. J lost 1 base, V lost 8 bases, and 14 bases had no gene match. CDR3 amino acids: CAIQGERQGRSYEQYF. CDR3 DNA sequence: TGTGCCATCCAGGGGGAGAGACAGGGTAGGTCCTACGAGCAGTACTTC.

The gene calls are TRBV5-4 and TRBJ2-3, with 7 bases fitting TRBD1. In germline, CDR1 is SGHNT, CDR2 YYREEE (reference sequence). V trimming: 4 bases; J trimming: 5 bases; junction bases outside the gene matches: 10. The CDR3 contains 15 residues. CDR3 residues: CASSAADRTRDTQYF. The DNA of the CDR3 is TGTGCCAGCAGCGCCGCGGACAGGACCAGAGATACGCAGTATTTT.

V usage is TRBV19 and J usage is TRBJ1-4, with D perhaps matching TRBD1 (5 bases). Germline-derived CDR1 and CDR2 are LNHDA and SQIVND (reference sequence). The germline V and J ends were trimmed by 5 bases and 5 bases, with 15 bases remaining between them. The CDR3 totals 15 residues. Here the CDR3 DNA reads TGTGCCAGTAGTCGTTATGGGCAGGGAAATGAAAAACTGTTTTTT. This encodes CASSRYGQGNEKLFF.

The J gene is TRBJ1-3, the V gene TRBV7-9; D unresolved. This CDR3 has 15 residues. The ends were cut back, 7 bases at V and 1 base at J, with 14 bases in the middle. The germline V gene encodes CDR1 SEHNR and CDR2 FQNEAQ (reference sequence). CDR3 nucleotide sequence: TGTGCCAGCATCCAATACTACGAGTCTGGAAACACCATATATTTT. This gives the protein CASIQYYESGNTIYF. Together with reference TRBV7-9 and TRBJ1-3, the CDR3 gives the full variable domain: DTGVSQNPRHKITKRGQNVTFRCDPISEHNRLYWYRQTLGQGPEFLTYFQNEAQLEKSRLLSDRFSAERPKGSFSTLEIQRTEQGDSAMYLCASIQYYESGNTIYFGEGSWLTVV.

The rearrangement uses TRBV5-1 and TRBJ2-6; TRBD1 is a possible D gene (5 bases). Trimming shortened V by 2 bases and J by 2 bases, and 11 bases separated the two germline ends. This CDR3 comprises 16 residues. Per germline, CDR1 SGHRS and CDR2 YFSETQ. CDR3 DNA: TGCGCCAGCAGCTTCCTAGGGGTGGCTGGGGCCAACGTCCTGACTTTC. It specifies CASSFLGVAGANVLTF.

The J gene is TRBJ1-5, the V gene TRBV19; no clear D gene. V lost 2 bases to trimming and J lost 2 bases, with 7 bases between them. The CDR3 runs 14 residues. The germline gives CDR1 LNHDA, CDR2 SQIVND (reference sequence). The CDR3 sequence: CASSIPTRNQPQHF. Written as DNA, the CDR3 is TGTGCCAGTAGTATACCAACCCGCAATCAGCCCCAGCATTTT.